The sequence of this T cell receptor (beta chain) was determined in a study of blood T cell repertoires in COVID-19. TCRdb's copy holds only in-frame clones and misses some; the assay was immunoSEQ multiplex PCR. The sample comprises around 200,000 clones, approximately 85% of which are singletons, and approximately 5% rests with the top ten. Participants were aged about 18 to 95 years, lived in 25 or so US areas, and enrolled virtually. After removal of 6 bases from V and 8 bases from J, the junction contained 10 bases not matched to a gene. Germline V gene lookup returns CDR1 SGDLS and CDR2 YYNGEE. This CDR3 has 14 amino acids.

This receptor was identified in a man aged 35 to 55 with acute COVID-19. This sequence joins TRBV9 and TRBJ1-3; 8 bases line up with TRBD1. The sequenced sample consisted of PBMCs or T cells enriched from blood (not recorded which). The CDR3 region is CASTRQGRKDTIYF. CDR3 DNA: TGTGCCAGCACCAGACAGGGGCGGAAGGACACCATATATTTT.